The clone carrying this T cell receptor (beta chain) was observed once. Antigen: not known. This entry comes from a study of regulatory and conventional T cells in RAG deficiency. Study-wide results and caveats: Shannon entropy was markedly lower and Simpson indices higher in RAG-deficient patients than control T-cell subsets.

V trimming: 2 bases; J trimming: 9 bases; junction bases outside the gene matches: 8. Germline V CDR1 and CDR2: WNHNN, SYGVQD (reference sequence). The CDR3 sequence is 15 residues long. TCRdb keeps only in-frame clones here, not all; method: immunoSEQ multiplex PCR. The data hold about 8,500 clones, with around 81% observed a single time. The sample was also reused in another study, on regulatory T cells. From that paper: The PCR used 52 TRBV and 13 TRBJ primers.

The source material was CD8+ T cells sorted from blood. The rearrangement links TRBV10-1 to TRBJ2-1; TRBD1 matches 9 bases. This receptor was obtained from a human donor in good health. The CDR3 is CASSEARDRVGEQFF. For the CDR3, the DNA is TGCGCCAGCAGTGAGGCGCGGGACAGGGTGGGTGAGCAGTTCTTC.